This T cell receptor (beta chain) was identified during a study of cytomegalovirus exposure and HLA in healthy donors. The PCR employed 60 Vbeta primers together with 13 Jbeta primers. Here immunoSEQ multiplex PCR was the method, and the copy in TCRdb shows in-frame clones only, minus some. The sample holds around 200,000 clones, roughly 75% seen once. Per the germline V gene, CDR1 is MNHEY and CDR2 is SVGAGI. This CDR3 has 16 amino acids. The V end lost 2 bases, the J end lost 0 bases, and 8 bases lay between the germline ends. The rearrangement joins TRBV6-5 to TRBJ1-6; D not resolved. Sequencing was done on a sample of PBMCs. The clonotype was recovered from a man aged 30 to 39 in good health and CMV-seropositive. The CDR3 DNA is TGTGCCAGCAGTTACGACACCAACTCCTATAATTCACCCCTCCACTTT. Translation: CASSYDTNSYNSPLHF.